Following are 3 T cell receptor beta chains from one sample sequenced in a study of early T cells in non-severe SARS-CoV-2 infection. TCRdb called the 5' RACE reads again in MiXCR, with one record for every CDR3 protein. The data hold over 35,000 distinct CDR3 sequences, with 3.5% to 5% observed a single time. The sample taken for sequencing was whole blood. These receptors originate from an adult who was a healthcare worker with PCR-confirmed SARS-CoV-2 infection or an uninfected control (not recorded which).

This clonotype was recorded once. The V call is TRBV7-8, the J call TRBJ2-1, with 10 bases matching TRBD2. CDR1 SGHVS and CDR2 FQNEAQ come from the germline V gene. The CDR3 loop spans 17 amino acids. Germline trimming cut 5 bases from V and 6 bases from J; bases unmatched to any gene: 13. The chain's CDR3 is CASSAILSGGACNEQFF. The CDR3 DNA reads as TGTGCCAGCAGCGCAATCCTAAGCGGGGGGGCCTGCAATGAGCAGTTCTTC.

This chain joins TRBV19 and TRBJ2-7; D is perhaps TRBD2 (7 bases). The V and J ends lost 10 bases and 3 bases respectively, with 13 bases between them. The germline CDR1 and CDR2 sequences are LNHDA and SQIVND (reference sequence). This CDR3 region has 12 residues. The CDR3 DNA follows: TGTGCCACGGCGGGGGCCTACTACGAGCAGTACTTC. It is translated as CATAGAYYEQYF.

This clonotype was seen a few times. The chain uses TRBV12-3 or TRBV12-4 and TRBJ1-2; 7 bases agree with TRBD1. V shed 6 bases and J 0 bases; nucleotides not matched to a gene: 4. The CDR3 length is 14 residues. The CDR3 here is CASRRDSANYGYTF. For the CDR3, the DNA is TGTGCCAGCAGGCGGGACAGCGCTAACTATGGCTACACCTTC.